The T cell receptor (beta chain) described here comes from a study of blood T cell repertoires in COVID-19. Overall study: PBMCs, B-cell-depleted T cells, or T cells provided the cDNA or gDNA that made up the material.

As processed by the authors: Estimates of nucleated cell counts were drawn from the amplification of reference gene primers. The table came from immunoSEQ multiplex PCR; TCRdb's copy has only in-frame clones and leaves some out. The V and J calls and clone size come from that table; D and trimming were worked out from the DNA. The sample lists about 180,000 clones, approximately 78% occurring once. The participants were between about 18 and 90 years old and came from under 25 US areas. The study counted Cohort 3 donors as recovered given two negative PCRs, clearance, or symptom resolution. V shed 6 bases and J shed 8 bases, with 16 bases lying between them. Germline CDR1 reads MNHEY; CDR2 reads SVGAGI. The CDR3 is 13 residues long.

The chain has TRBV6-5 and TRBJ1-2, with D hard to call. The sequenced sample was PBMCs or T cells enriched from blood (not recorded which). The TCR was taken from a woman aged 50 to 60 who had recovered from COVID-19. CDR3 protein: CASSREGVQGYTF. As DNA, the CDR3 is TGTGCCAGCAGCCGGGAGGGCGTTCAAGGCTACACCTTC.